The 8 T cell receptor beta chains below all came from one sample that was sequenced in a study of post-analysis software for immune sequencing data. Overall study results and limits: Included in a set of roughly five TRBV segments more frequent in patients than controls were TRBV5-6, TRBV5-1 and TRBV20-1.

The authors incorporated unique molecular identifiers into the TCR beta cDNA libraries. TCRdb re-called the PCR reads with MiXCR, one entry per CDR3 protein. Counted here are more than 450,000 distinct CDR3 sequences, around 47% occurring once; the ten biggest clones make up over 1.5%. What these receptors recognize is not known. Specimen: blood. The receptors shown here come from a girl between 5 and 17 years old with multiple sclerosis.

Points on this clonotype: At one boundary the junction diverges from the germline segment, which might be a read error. The CDR3 loop is CAGSLLEHYEQYF. CDR3 nucleotide sequence: TGTGCCGGCAGCTTACTGGAGCACTACGAGCAGTACTTC. The J gene is TRBJ2-7, the V gene TRBV7-9; unclear D gene. The CDR3 covers 13 residues. Per the germline V gene, CDR1 is SEHNR and CDR2 is FQNEAQ (reference sequence).

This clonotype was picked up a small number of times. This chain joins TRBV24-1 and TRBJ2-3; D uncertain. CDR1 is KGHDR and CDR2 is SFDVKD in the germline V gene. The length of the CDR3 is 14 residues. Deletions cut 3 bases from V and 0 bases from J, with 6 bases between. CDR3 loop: CATSDLRSTDTQYF. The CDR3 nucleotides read TGTGCCACCAGTGATCTAAGGAGCACAGATACGCAGTATTTT.

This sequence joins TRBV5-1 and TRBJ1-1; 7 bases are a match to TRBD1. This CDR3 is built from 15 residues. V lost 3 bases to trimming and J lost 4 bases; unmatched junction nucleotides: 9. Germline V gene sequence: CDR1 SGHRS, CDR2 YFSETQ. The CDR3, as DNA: TGCGCCAGCAGCTGGGGACAGAGTCAAAGCACTGAAGCTTTCTTT. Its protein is CASSWGQSQSTEAFF.

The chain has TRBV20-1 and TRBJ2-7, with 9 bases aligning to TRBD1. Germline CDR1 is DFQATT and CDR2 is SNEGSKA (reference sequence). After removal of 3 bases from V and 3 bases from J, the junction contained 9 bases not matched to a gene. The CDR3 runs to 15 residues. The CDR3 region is CSASDRGDNLYEQYF. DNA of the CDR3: TGCAGTGCTAGCGACAGGGGGGACAACCTCTACGAGCAGTACTTC.

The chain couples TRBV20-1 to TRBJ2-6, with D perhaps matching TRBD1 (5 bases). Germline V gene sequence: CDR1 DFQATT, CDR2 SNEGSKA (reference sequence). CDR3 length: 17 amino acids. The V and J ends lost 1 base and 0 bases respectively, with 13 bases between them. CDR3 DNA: TGCAGTGCTAGAGCACCAGGAGACAGCTCTGGGGCCAACGTCCTGACTTTC. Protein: CSARAPGDSSGANVLTF.

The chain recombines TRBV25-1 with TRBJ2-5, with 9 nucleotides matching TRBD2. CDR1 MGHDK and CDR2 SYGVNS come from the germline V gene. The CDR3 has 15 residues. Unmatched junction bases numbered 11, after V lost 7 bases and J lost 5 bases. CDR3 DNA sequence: TGTGCCAGCACCCAGGGGACTAGCATAGTGGAGACCCAGTACTTC. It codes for CASTQGTSIVETQYF. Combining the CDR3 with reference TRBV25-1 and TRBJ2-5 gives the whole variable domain EADIYQTPRYLVIGTGKKITLECSQTMGHDKMYWYQQDPGMELHLIHYSYGVNSTEKGDLSSESTVSRIRTEHFPLTLESARPSHTSQYLCASTQGTSIVETQYFGPGTRLLVL.

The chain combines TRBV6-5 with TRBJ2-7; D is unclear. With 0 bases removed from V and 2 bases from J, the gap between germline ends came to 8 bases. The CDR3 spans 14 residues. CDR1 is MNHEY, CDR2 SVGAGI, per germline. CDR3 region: CASSYSQDAYEQYF. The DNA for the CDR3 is TGTGCCAGCAGTTACTCGCAAGATGCCTACGAGCAGTACTTC.

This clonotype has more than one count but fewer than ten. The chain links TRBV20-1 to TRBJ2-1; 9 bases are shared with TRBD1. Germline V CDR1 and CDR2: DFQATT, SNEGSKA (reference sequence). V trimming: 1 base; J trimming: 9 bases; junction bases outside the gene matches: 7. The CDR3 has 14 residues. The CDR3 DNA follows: TGCAGTGCTAGAGCTACAGGGGGCAAAGGTGAGCAGTTCTTC. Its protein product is CSARATGGKGEQFF.